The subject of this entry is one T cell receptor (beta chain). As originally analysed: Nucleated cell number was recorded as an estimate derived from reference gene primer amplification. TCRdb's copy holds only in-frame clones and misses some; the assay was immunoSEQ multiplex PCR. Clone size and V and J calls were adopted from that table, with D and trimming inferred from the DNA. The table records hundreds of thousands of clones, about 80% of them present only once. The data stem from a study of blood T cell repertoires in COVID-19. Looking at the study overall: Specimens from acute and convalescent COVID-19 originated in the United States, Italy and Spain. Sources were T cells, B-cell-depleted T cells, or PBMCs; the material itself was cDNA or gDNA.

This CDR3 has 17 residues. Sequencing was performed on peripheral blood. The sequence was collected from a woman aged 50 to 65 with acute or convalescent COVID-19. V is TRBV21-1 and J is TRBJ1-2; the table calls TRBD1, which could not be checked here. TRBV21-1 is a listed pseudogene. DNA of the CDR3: TGTGCCAGCAGCAAACCCCAGGACAGGGGGCTTAACTATGGCTACACCTTC. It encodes CASSKPQDRGLNYGYTF.